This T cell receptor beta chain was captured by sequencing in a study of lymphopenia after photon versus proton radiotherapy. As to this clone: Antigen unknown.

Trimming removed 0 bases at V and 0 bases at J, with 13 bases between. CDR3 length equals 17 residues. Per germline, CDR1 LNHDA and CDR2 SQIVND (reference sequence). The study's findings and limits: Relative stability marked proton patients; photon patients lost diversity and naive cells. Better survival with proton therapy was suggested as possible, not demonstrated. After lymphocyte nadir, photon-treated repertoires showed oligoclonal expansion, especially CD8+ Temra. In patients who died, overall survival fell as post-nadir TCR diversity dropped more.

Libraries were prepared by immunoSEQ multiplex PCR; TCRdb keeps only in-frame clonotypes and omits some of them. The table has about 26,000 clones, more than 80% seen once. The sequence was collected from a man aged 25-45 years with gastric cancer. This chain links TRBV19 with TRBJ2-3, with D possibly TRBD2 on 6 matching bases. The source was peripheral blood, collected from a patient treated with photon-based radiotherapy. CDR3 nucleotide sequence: TGTGCCAGTAGTATAGATCGAGCGGGCCCTAGCACAGATACGCAGTATTTT. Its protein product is CASSIDRAGPSTDTQYF.